Listed below are T cell receptor beta chains from one sample, sequenced in a study of response to subunit inactivated influenza vaccine. TCRdb re-called the RT-PCR reads through MiXCR, storing one row per CDR3 protein. The sample has 650,000 to 850,000 distinct CDR3 sequences, approximately 13% seen once. Material: PBMCs from blood, obtained roughly 2 weeks before vaccination. The source is a man aged 45-65 years who received an inactivated influenza vaccine. CDR3s include the opening cysteine and the closing phenylalanine or tryptophan. D genes are given only for firm matches.

v_gene: TRBV20-1; d_gene: NA; j_gene: TRBJ1-2; CDR3aa: CSASPAATGYTF
v_gene: TRBV9; d_gene: TRBD2; j_gene: TRBJ2-1; CDR3aa: CASSVGGTSGNEQFF
v_gene: TRBV25-1; d_gene: TRBD1; j_gene: TRBJ1-2; CDR3aa: CASSAAGTGGRSYTF
v_gene: TRBV2; d_gene: NA; j_gene: TRBJ2-4; CDR3aa: CASSDPGGAKNIQYF
v_gene: TRBV11-2; d_gene: NA; j_gene: TRBJ2-1; CDR3aa: CASSLGQGKFF
v_gene: TRBV9; d_gene: NA; j_gene: TRBJ2-1; CDR3aa: CASSSRGGAYEQFF
v_gene: TRBV14; d_gene: TRBD2; j_gene: TRBJ2-7; CDR3aa: CASSQGLAGGKTSYEQYF
v_gene: TRBV5-1; d_gene: NA; j_gene: TRBJ2-7; CDR3aa: CASSLGYQTAYEQYF
v_gene: TRBV4-3; d_gene: NA; j_gene: TRBJ2-3; CDR3aa: CASSQGPGRTDTQYF
v_gene: TRBV20-1; d_gene: NA; j_gene: TRBJ2-7; CDR3aa: CSASHGGYEQYF
v_gene: TRBV6-6; d_gene: NA; j_gene: TRBJ1-2; CDR3aa: CASSGREAGYTF
v_gene: TRBV18; d_gene: TRBD2; j_gene: TRBJ2-3; CDR3aa: CASSPSGGLTSTDTQYF
v_gene: TRBV12-3/TRBV12-4; d_gene: NA; j_gene: TRBJ2-5; CDR3aa: CASSPSLYRAQETQYF
v_gene: TRBV4-2; d_gene: NA; j_gene: TRBJ1-1; CDR3aa: CASSQAHLNTEAFF
v_gene: TRBV6-5; d_gene: NA; j_gene: TRBJ2-2; CDR3aa: CASSYWNGELFF
v_gene: TRBV20-1; d_gene: TRBD2; j_gene: TRBJ2-3; CDR3aa: CSAPRGGSDTQYF
v_gene: TRBV4-2; d_gene: NA; j_gene: TRBJ2-3; CDR3aa: CASSQEWVDTQYF
v_gene: TRBV20-1; d_gene: NA; j_gene: TRBJ2-5; CDR3aa: CSARVFGYHYETQYF
v_gene: TRBV20-1; d_gene: TRBD2; j_gene: TRBJ2-1; CDR3aa: CSAREAGSYYNEQFF
v_gene: TRBV6-6; d_gene: TRBD2; j_gene: TRBJ2-5; CDR3aa: CASSPGLASTQYF
v_gene: TRBV29-1; d_gene: NA; j_gene: TRBJ2-1; CDR3aa: CSVESGFEQFF
v_gene: TRBV27; d_gene: NA; j_gene: TRBJ2-1; CDR3aa: CASSFGGAVRNEQFF
v_gene: TRBV6-2/TRBV6-3; d_gene: NA; j_gene: TRBJ1-6; CDR3aa: CASSDPRQRPSSYNSPLHF
v_gene: TRBV27; d_gene: NA; j_gene: TRBJ2-1; CDR3aa: CASSSVAISYNEQFF
v_gene: TRBV4-3; d_gene: NA; j_gene: TRBJ1-2; CDR3aa: CASSQGHYGYTF
v_gene: TRBV5-1; d_gene: TRBD1; j_gene: TRBJ2-2; CDR3aa: CASSLQGELTGELFF
v_gene: TRBV20-1; d_gene: TRBD1; j_gene: TRBJ1-5; CDR3aa: CSARSPGQGADQPQHF
v_gene: TRBV6-5; d_gene: TRBD2; j_gene: TRBJ2-7; CDR3aa: CASSYSSGGPPGEQYF
v_gene: TRBV4-2; d_gene: NA; j_gene: TRBJ2-7; CDR3aa: CASSQDWGLGSYEQYF
v_gene: TRBV9; d_gene: NA; j_gene: TRBJ2-3; CDR3aa: CASSFSPGADDTQYF
v_gene: TRBV4-2; d_gene: NA; j_gene: TRBJ2-7; CDR3aa: CASSQLGGTNGLGEQYF